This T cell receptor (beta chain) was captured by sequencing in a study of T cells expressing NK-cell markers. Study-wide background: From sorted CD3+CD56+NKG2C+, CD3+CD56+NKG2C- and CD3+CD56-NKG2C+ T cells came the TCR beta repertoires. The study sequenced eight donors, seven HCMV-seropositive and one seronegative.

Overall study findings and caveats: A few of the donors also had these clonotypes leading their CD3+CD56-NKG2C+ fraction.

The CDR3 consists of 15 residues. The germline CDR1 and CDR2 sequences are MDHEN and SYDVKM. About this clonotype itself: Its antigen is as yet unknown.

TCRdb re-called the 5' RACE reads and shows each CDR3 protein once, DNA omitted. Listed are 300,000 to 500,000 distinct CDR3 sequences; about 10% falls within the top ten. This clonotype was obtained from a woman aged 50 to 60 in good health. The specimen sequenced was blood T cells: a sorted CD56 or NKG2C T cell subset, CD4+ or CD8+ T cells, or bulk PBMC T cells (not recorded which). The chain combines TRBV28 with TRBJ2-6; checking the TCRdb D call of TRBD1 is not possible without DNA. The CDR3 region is CASSYRGPGANVLTF.